These 25 T cell receptor beta chains share one sample of origin, sequenced in a study of glioma-infiltrating T cells. TCR alpha and beta CDR3 regions were amplified from RNA using iRepertoire nested multiplex PCR. TCRdb redid the calling of the multiplex PCR reads with MiXCR, one entry per CDR3 protein. The sample lists roughly 200,000 distinct CDR3 sequences; 43% were seen once. The sequencing input was glioma tissue, nonneoplastic brain tissue, or PBMCs (not recorded which). The receptors were gathered from a human donor with low-grade glioma or glioblastoma, undergoing nonglioma brain surgery, or in good health (not recorded which).

This clonotype was detected many times. The gene calls are TRBV28 and TRBJ1-1; D is possibly TRBD1 (6 bases). Per the germline V gene, CDR1 is MDHEN and CDR2 is SYDVKM. The germline V and J ends were trimmed by 4 bases and 7 bases, with 7 bases remaining between them. The CDR3 contains 11 residues. CDR3 residues: CASSSDSEAFF. CDR3 sequence (DNA): TGTGCCAGCAGTTCGGACAGTGAAGCTTTCTTT.

At least ten counts were recorded for this clonotype. The chain links TRBV27 to TRBJ2-2; 11 bases align to TRBD1. The CDR3 sequence is 17 residues long. After removal of 3 bases from V and 3 bases from J, the junction contained 6 bases not matched to a gene. The germline CDR1 and CDR2 sequences are MNHEY and SMNVEV (reference sequence). The CDR3 loop reads CASSFFGTGGDTGELFF. CDR3 DNA: TGTGCCAGCAGTTTCTTTGGGACAGGGGGGGACACCGGGGAGCTGTTTTTT.

This clonotype showed up many times. J is TRBJ2-3 and V is TRBV12-3 or TRBV12-4; TRBD2 matches at 8 bases. Trimming took 5 bases from V and 1 from J; bases not matched to a gene: 2. This CDR3 region has 14 residues. CDR3 DNA sequence: TGTGCCAGCAGTGTGACTAGCGGCACAGATACGCAGTATTTT. Its translation: CASSVTSGTDTQYF.

This clonotype was counted at least ten times. V is TRBV10-3 and J is TRBJ2-1; weak D call: TRBD2 (5 bases). The CDR3 is made up of 13 amino acids. Germline V gene data show CDR1 as ENHRY and CDR2 as SYGVKD. The V end was cut by 5 bases, the J end by 7 bases, with 12 bases between. CDR3 amino acids: CAISRETRNEQFF. CDR3 nucleotides: TGTGCCATCAGTCGGGAAACGCGTAATGAGCAGTTCTTC.

Concerning this clonotype itself: This sequence may be a read error, since a much larger clone differs from it by one base. This chain uses TRBV3-1 with TRBJ2-7; 7 bases match TRBD2. Germline-derived CDR1 and CDR2 are LGHDT and YNNKEL (reference sequence). V lost 0 bases and J lost 7; bases outside the gene matches: 9. CDR3 length: 15 residues. CDR3 residues: CASSQDRAGWNEQYF. The CDR3 DNA reads as TGTGCCAGCAGCCAAGACCGAGCGGGATGGAATGAGCAGTACTTC.

This clonotype has just a few counts. A read error is possible here, since a much larger clone lies one base away. The chain uses TRBV6-1 and TRBJ2-5; 10 bases fit TRBD2. CDR3 size: 16 residues. Germline assignment: CDR1 MNHNS and CDR2 SASEGT. CDR3 amino acids: CASIKARTSGQETEYF. The CDR3 DNA reads as TGTGCCAGCATCAAGGCCCGGACTAGCGGACAAGAGACCGAGTACTTC.

The chain employs TRBV12-3 or TRBV12-4 and TRBJ1-5, with a possible D match to TRBD1 (6 bases). CDR3 size: 13 residues. Deletions cut 8 bases from V and 5 bases from J, with 13 bases between. The CDR3 here is CASRGAGDQPQHF. CDR3 DNA: TGTGCCAGCCGGGGGGCAGGAGATCAGCCCCAGCATTTT.

This clonotype has a count of ten or more. The chain carries TRBV20-1 and TRBJ2-1; 8 bases are a match to TRBD2. Looked up from germline, CDR1 is DFQATT and CDR2 is SNEGSKA (reference sequence). This CDR3 contains 13 residues. Trimming at V came to 6 bases and at J to 4 bases, leaving 5 bases not matched to a gene. The CDR3 sequence: CSADIAGYNEQFF. The CDR3 nucleotides are TGCAGTGCCGATATAGCGGGATACAATGAGCAGTTCTTC.

V and J are TRBV12-3 or TRBV12-4 and TRBJ2-2; 9 nucleotides align to TRBD1. V shed 1 base and J 5 bases; nucleotides not matched to a gene: 8. The CDR3 runs to 17 residues. The CDR3 region is CASSLEPGQGITGELFF. CDR3 bases: TGTGCCAGCAGTTTAGAACCGGGACAGGGAATTACCGGGGAGCTGTTTTTT.

This clonotype turned up a few times. V is TRBV28 and J is TRBJ1-6; unclear D gene. The length of the CDR3 is 15 residues. The V gene lost 2 bases and the J gene lost 11 bases, with 16 bases spanning the gap. Germline V gene lookup returns CDR1 MDHEN and CDR2 SYDVKM. CDR3 DNA sequence: TGTGCCAGCAGTTTAGCAGTCGGAGTATCGCCACCCCTCCACTTT. Translating gives CASSLAVGVSPPLHF.

This clonotype was counted a few times. V gene TRBV5-1 combines with J gene TRBJ2-7; perhaps TRBD2 as D (6 bases). This CDR3 is 17 amino acids long. Per germline, CDR1 SGHRS and CDR2 YFSETQ. Trimming stripped 2 bases from V and 2 bases from J, with 20 bases between. For the CDR3, the DNA is TGCGCCAGCAGCTTCGCTAGTCTGGGACTTCTGGCCTACGAGCAGTACTTC. Translated: CASSFASLGLLAYEQYF.

The gene calls are TRBV2 and TRBJ2-5, with TRBD2 identical over 7 bases. This CDR3 has 15 residues. From germline, CDR1 is SNHLY and CDR2 FYNNEI. Trimming cost V 6 bases and J 5 bases; bases outside gene matches: 12. The CDR3 protein is CASSRTRGEVETQYF. Here the CDR3 DNA reads TGTGCCAGCAGCCGGACTAGAGGGGAGGTGGAGACCCAGTACTTC.

The chain is built from TRBV18 and TRBJ2-1, with a weak D call TRBD1 (5 bases). The CDR3 is 14 amino acids. The V end was cut by 7 bases, the J end by 5 bases, with 15 bases between. CDR1 is KGHSH and CDR2 is LQKENI in the germline V gene. This CDR3 is CASLAGQEHNEQFF. The DNA for the CDR3 is TGTGCCAGCTTAGCAGGGCAGGAACACAATGAGCAGTTCTTC. The full variable domain, in which reference TRBV18 and TRBJ2-1 provide the parts outside the CDR3, is NAGVMQNPRHLVRRRGQEARLRCSPMKGHSHVYWYRQLPEEGLKFMVYLQKENIIDESGMPKERFSAEFPKEGPSILRIQQVVRGDSAAYFCASLAGQEHNEQFFGPGTRLTVL.

This clonotype was detected many times. The rearrangement joins TRBV28 to TRBJ2-1, with TRBD2 as a possible D gene (5 bases). Germline-derived CDR1 and CDR2 are MDHEN and SYDVKM. This CDR3 has 14 residues. V lost 5 bases and J 6 bases, leaving 14 bases between the germline ends. DNA of the CDR3: TGTGCCAGCAGTCCCGCGGGCTTCGGCAATGAGCAGTTCTTC. It translates to CASSPAGFGNEQFF.

The genes are TRBV7-2 and TRBJ2-2, with 15 nucleotides matching TRBD2. V lost 3 bases and J lost 5; bases outside the gene matches: 4. Germline values: CDR1 SGHTA, CDR2 FQGNSA. This CDR3 comprises 17 residues. The CDR3 is CASSFRTSGRVTGELFF. The CDR3 DNA reads TGTGCCAGCAGCTTCCGGACTAGCGGGAGGGTTACCGGGGAGCTGTTTTTT.

Comment on this clonotype: This may be a read error, as it is one base from a much larger clone. The V and J genes are TRBV20-1 and TRBJ2-5, with a weak D call TRBD2 (6 bases). V lost 0 bases and J 4 bases, leaving 15 bases between the germline ends. Germline loops: CDR1 DFQATT, CDR2 SNEGSKA (reference sequence). This CDR3 has 15 residues. CDR3 region: CSAREGWEEAETQYF. CDR3 sequence (DNA): TGCAGTGCTAGAGAGGGGTGGGAGGAGGCAGAGACCCAGTACTTC.

Comments on this clonotype: A much more abundant neighbour one base away suggests this may be a read error. V is TRBV7-9 and J is TRBJ2-1, with unresolved D. The length of the CDR3 is 12 residues. Germline loops: CDR1 SEHNR, CDR2 FQNEAQ (reference sequence). DNA for the CDR3: TGTACCAGCAGCTTAAGGGTGGATGAGCAGTTCTTC. It specifies CTSSLRVDEQFF. Based on the CDR3 plus reference TRBV7-9 and TRBJ2-1, the full variable domain is DTGVSQNPRHKITKRGQNVTFRCDPISEHNRLYWYRQTLGQGPEFLTYFQNEAQLEKSRLLSDRFSAERPKGSFSTLEIQRTEQGDSAMYLCTSSLRVDEQFFGPGTRLTVL.

This rearrangement joins TRBV3-1 to TRBJ2-7; D gene unclear. This CDR3 comprises 15 residues. The ends were cut back, 7 bases at V and 3 bases at J, with 19 bases in the middle. The V gene's germline CDR1 is LGHDT and CDR2 YNNKEL (reference sequence). The CDR3 sequence is CASNILSWSFYEQYF. CDR3 in DNA: TGTGCCAGCAACATTCTTAGCTGGAGTTTCTACGAGCAGTACTTC.

This clonotype was recorded at least ten times. V gene TRBV28 combines with J gene TRBJ1-2, with D unresolved. Trimming cost V 4 bases and J 8 bases, with 17 bases left between them. This CDR3 region has 14 residues. Germline CDR1 is MDHEN and CDR2 is SYDVKM. The CDR3 DNA reads as TGTGCCAGCAGTTCAGGCCCTACCCTTGACGGCTACACCTTC. This encodes CASSSGPTLDGYTF.

As regards this clonotype: Since a much larger clone is just one base distant, this may be a read error. The V and J genes are TRBV20-1 and TRBJ2-3, with D tentatively TRBD2 (6 bases). Germline-derived CDR1 and CDR2 are DFQATT and SNEGSKA (reference sequence). CDR3 length: 15 amino acids. The ends were cut back, 2 bases at V and 2 bases at J, with 14 bases in the middle. CDR3 bases: TGCAGTGCTAGAAACCGGGAGAGACCCACAGATACGCAGTATTTT. Its translation is CSARNRERPTDTQYF.

This clonotype was seen more than once but under ten times. This sequence joins TRBV12-3 or TRBV12-4 and TRBJ1-5, with D unclear. Trimming cost V 0 bases and J 1 base, with 7 bases left between them. This CDR3 contains 15 residues. Here the CDR3 reads CASSLAVRSNQPQHF. The CDR3 coding sequence is TGTGCCAGCAGTTTAGCAGTCAGGAGCAATCAGCCCCAGCATTTT.

Concerning this clonotype: Relative to the germline gene, one junction end is altered; a read error may explain this. V is TRBV6-2 or TRBV6-3 and J is TRBJ2-3; tentatively, D is TRBD1 or TRBD2 (6 bases each). The CDR3 runs 15 residues. Germline assignment: CDR1 MNHEY and CDR2 SVGEGT. The chain's CDR3 is CASREGGANTDTEYF. In DNA form, the CDR3 reads TGTGCCAGCAGGGAGGGGGGCGCGAACACAGATACGGAGTATTTT.

This clonotype has ten or more counts. This chain uses TRBV20-1 with TRBJ2-5; maybe TRBD1 (6 bases). The V end was cut by 6 bases, the J end by 7 bases, with 21 bases between. The CDR3 spans 14 residues. Germline values: CDR1 DFQATT, CDR2 SNEGSKA (reference sequence). CDR3 loop: CSAQTGQSVGTQYF. DNA for the CDR3: TGCAGTGCCCAAACAGGACAGTCAGTCGGGACCCAGTACTTC.

The gene calls are TRBV7-6 and TRBJ2-1; unclear D gene. CDR3 length: 13 residues. Germline V gives CDR1 SGHVS, CDR2 FNYEAQ. Trimming took off 9 bases at V and 10 bases at J, with 19 bases between the two ends. CDR3 in DNA: TGTGCCAGAAGCACCGGTTCTACTGGGGAGCAGTTCTTC. It codes for CARSTGSTGEQFF.

Points on this clonotype: One end of the junction is discordant with germline, which a read error may explain. The CDR3 nucleotides read TGCAGCGTTGTCCCAAGAGATGACCTGAACACTAAAGCTTTCTTT. This translates into CSVVPRDDLNTKAFF. The chain uses TRBV29-1 and TRBJ1-1, with no clear D. The CDR3 is 15 amino acids. Germline CDR1 reads SQVTM; CDR2 reads ANQGSEA. The variable domain in full, with the rest retrieved from reference TRBV29-1 and TRBJ1-1, is SAVISQKPSRDICQRGTSLTIQCQVDSQVTMMFWYRQQPGQSLTLIATANQGSEATYESGFVIDKFPISRPNLTFSTLTVSNMSPEDSSIYLCSVVPRDDLNTKAFFGQGTRLTVV.